Listed here are 18 T cell receptor beta chains from one sample, sequenced in a study of cytomegalovirus exposure and HLA in healthy donors. 13 Jbeta primers and 60 Vbeta primers were used for the PCR. Sequencing was performed with immunoSEQ multiplex PCR; in TCRdb, only in-frame clones are kept and a portion is missing. The table has 150,000 to 200,000 clones, approximately 11% seen once; the top ten hold 7.8%. Sequencing used PBMCs. Source of these receptors: a man aged 45 to 65 in good health and CMV-seropositive.

This clone appeared a few times. This chain connects TRBV15 to TRBJ1-1; 7 nucleotides match TRBD1. The CDR3 is 15 amino acids. Germline loops: CDR1 LNHNV, CDR2 YYDKDF (reference sequence). The junction had 5 bases not matched to a gene; V was cut back by 4 bases and J by 0 bases. The chain's CDR3 is CATSTGGTVNTEAFF. The CDR3 DNA sequence: TGTGCCACCAGCACTGGGGGGACAGTGAACACTGAAGCTTTCTTT.

This sequence joins TRBV6-4 and TRBJ1-5; D may be TRBD1 (6 bases). The CDR3 loop spans 16 amino acids. Trimming left V 6 bases short and J 0 bases short, with 15 bases between. Germline assignment: CDR1 MRHNA and CDR2 SNTAGT. The CDR3 region is CASRTGHLYSNQPQHF. CDR3 nucleotides: TGTGCCAGCAGGACGGGACACTTGTATAGCAATCAGCCCCAGCATTTT.

This clone was detected only a few times. V and J are TRBV19 and TRBJ2-5, with TRBD2 identical over 11 bases. Germline-derived CDR1 and CDR2 are LNHDA and SQIVND (reference sequence). V shed 5 bases, J shed 6 bases, and the junction held 5 bases outside the gene matches. CDR3 length: 14 amino acids. CDR3 bases: TGTGCCAGTAGTCTCGGACTAGCGGGCCAGACCCAGTACTTC. The encoded protein is CASSLGLAGQTQYF.

The chain couples TRBV30 to TRBJ2-3; tentative D call: TRBD2 (6 bases). CDR3 size: 15 residues. Per the germline V gene, CDR1 is GTSNPN and CDR2 is SVGIG (reference sequence). V was trimmed by 2 bases and J by 4 bases, leaving 16 bases between them. Here the CDR3 DNA reads TGTGCCTGGAGTTTAGGAGGGGTCGTCGCAGATACGCAGTATTTT. Protein product: CAWSLGGVVADTQYF.

This clone was seen a handful of times. This sequence joins TRBV30 and TRBJ2-3; TRBD2 aligns across 10 bases. CDR3 length: 15 amino acids. The V gene's germline CDR1 is GTSNPN and CDR2 SVGIG (reference sequence). In nucleotides, the CDR3 is TGTGCGACTACCCCGGGCCTAGCGGGGGTAGATACGCAGTATTTT. It yields the protein CATTPGLAGVDTQYF. The complete variable domain, with remaining parts taken from reference TRBV30 and TRBJ2-3, reads SQTIHQWPATLVQPVGSPLSLECTVEGTSNPNLYWYRQAAGRGLQLLFYSVGIGQISSEVPQNLSASRPQDRQFILSSKKLLLSDSGFYLCATTPGLAGVDTQYFGPGTRLTVL.

This clone was detected only a few times. The rearrangement uses TRBV6-1 and TRBJ1-4; 8 bases map to TRBD1. The CDR3 runs to 15 residues. Germline loops: CDR1 MNHNS, CDR2 SASEGT. The trim removed 1 base at V and 10 bases at J, leaving 8 bases unmatched. CDR3 DNA sequence: TGTGCCAGCAGTGAAGGATCCGGGACAGGTAGAAAACTGTTTTTT. This translates into CASSEGSGTGRKLFF.

Only a few counts were recorded for this clone. The rearrangement joins TRBV29-1 to TRBJ1-1, with D perhaps TRBD1 (5 bases). Trimming pared 6 bases from V and 5 bases from J, leaving 13 bases between. Looked up from germline, CDR1 is SQVTM and CDR2 is ANQGSEA. The CDR3 spans 12 residues. CDR3 coding DNA: TGCAGCGTGGGGGGGACGGGGACTGAAGCTTTCTTT. It is translated as CSVGGTGTEAFF.

V usage is TRBV4-3 and J usage is TRBJ1-1, with D maybe TRBD1 (6 bases). V lost 1 base and J 5 bases, leaving 8 bases between the germline ends. This CDR3 has 13 residues. CDR1 and CDR2 from the germline V gene are LGHNA and YSLEER. CDR3 loop: CASSQGGRTEAFF. The CDR3 bases are TGCGCCAGCAGCCAAGGGGGGCGGACTGAAGCTTTCTTT.

This clone was observed a handful of times. The rearrangement uses TRBV5-4 and TRBJ1-4; tentatively, D is TRBD1 (6 bases). V dropped 4 bases and J dropped 4 bases, with 17 bases sitting between them. The CDR3 extends over 16 amino acids. Germline-derived CDR1 and CDR2 are SGHNT and YYREEE (reference sequence). The CDR3 sequence is CASSEFQGFGNEKLFF. For the CDR3, the DNA is TGTGCCAGCAGCGAGTTTCAGGGGTTTGGTAATGAAAAACTGTTTTTT.

This clone has a handful of counts. The chain is built from TRBV2 and TRBJ1-4, with 11 bases matching TRBD1. Trimming cost V 8 bases and J 4 bases; bases outside gene matches: 9. The CDR3 is made up of 16 amino acids. Germline CDR1 and CDR2: SNHLY and FYNNEI. The CDR3 is CASRRDRGSSNEKLFF. CDR3 nucleotides: TGTGCCAGCCGCCGGGACAGGGGGTCAAGTAATGAAAAACTGTTTTTT.

The chain employs TRBV6-5 and TRBJ2-7, with 7 positions matching TRBD1. The CDR3 runs 15 residues. V gave up 0 bases and J gave up 4 bases; unmatched junction bases: 6. Germline CDR1 is MNHEY and CDR2 is SVGAGI. The CDR3 region is CASSYSRDSGYEQYV. The CDR3 DNA sequence: TGTGCCAGCAGTTACTCGAGGGACAGTGGATACGAGCAGTACGTC.

This clone was observed a handful of times. This chain links TRBV7-2 with TRBJ2-7, with a tentative D call TRBD1 (6 bases). Germline CDR1 is SGHTA and CDR2 is FQGNSA. V was cut by 5 bases and J by 4 bases, with 9 bases left in between. The CDR3 runs to 12 residues. The CDR3 is CASSLQGYEQYF. DNA of the CDR3: TGTGCCAGCAGCCTACAGGGTTACGAGCAGTACTTC.

This clone was counted between two and nine times. The chain carries TRBV28 and TRBJ2-4; 9 nucleotides agree with TRBD2. The J segment lost 9 bases and the V segment lost 5 bases, leaving 5 bases of the junction unmatched. This CDR3 is 13 amino acids long. Per the germline V gene, CDR1 is MDHEN and CDR2 is SYDVKM. Here the CDR3 DNA reads TGTGCCAGCAGTATAGCGGGGGTGGTCATTCAGTACTTC. Translating gives CASSIAGVVIQYF.

This clone has more than one count but fewer than ten. V gene TRBV11-3 combines with J gene TRBJ1-1, with no clear D. Trimming took 5 bases from V and 1 from J, leaving 11 bases between them. Germline V gives CDR1 SGHNT, CDR2 YENEEA. The CDR3 length is 14 residues. CDR3: CASSPGGRNTEAFF. The CDR3 coding sequence is TGTGCCAGCAGCCCTGGAGGGAGGAACACTGAAGCTTTCTTT.

This clone came up a few times. The chain links TRBV7-2 to TRBJ1-5; possible D gene TRBD1, 6 bases. This CDR3 has 15 amino acids. Germline V lookup: CDR1 SGHTA, CDR2 FQGNSA. Trimming pared 1 base from V and 5 bases from J, leaving 12 bases between. In nucleotides, the CDR3 is TGTGCCAGCAGCTTAGACCCAGGGGTTGATCAGCCCCAGCATTTT. Translation: CASSLDPGVDQPQHF.

This clone was counted a few times. The J gene is TRBJ1-1, the V gene TRBV7-2; D possibly corresponds to TRBD1 (5 bases). Between the trimmed V and J ends, which lost 3 bases and 4 bases, there was a span of 9 bases. This CDR3 is built from 13 residues. The germline gives CDR1 SGHTA, CDR2 FQGNSA. The CDR3 region is CASSFGAATEAFF. The DNA of the CDR3 is TGTGCCAGCAGCTTTGGGGCGGCCACTGAAGCTTTCTTT.

V gene TRBV4-3 combines with J gene TRBJ1-3; 7 nucleotides line up with TRBD1. V dropped 6 bases and J dropped 3; count of bases not matched to a gene: 5. The germline V gene has CDR1 LGHNA and CDR2 YSLEER. CDR3 length equals 14 residues. The CDR3 DNA reads TGCGCCAGCAGTTCCGACAGGGTTGGAAACACCATATATTTT. It yields the protein CASSSDRVGNTIYF.

The chain combines TRBV2 with TRBJ1-5; D is ambiguous. Per germline, CDR1 SNHLY and CDR2 FYNNEI. Trimming stripped 8 bases from V and 2 bases from J, with 10 bases between. The CDR3 has 13 amino acids. DNA of the CDR3: TGTGCCAGCGGCCCATATGGCAATCAGCCCCAGCATTTT. This sequence encodes CASGPYGNQPQHF.